This entry is about one TCR beta chain. The target antigen is unknown. The PCR contained 60 Vbeta and 13 Jbeta primers. Libraries were prepared by immunoSEQ multiplex PCR; TCRdb keeps only in-frame clonotypes and omits some of them. The profile shows 100,000 to 150,000 clones, around 76% of them singletons. CDR3 length equals 15 residues. Germline V gene sequence: CDR1 SGHTA, CDR2 FQGNSA. With V trimmed by 1 base and J by 5 bases, 5 bases remained unmatched. These data are taken from a study of cytomegalovirus exposure and HLA in healthy donors. Study summary: As an earlier analysis found, around 200 million T cells yielded approximately 100 million unique TCR beta sequences. Study-wide results and caveats: In a later analysis, HLA-associated TCR beta chains were more clonally expanded than equally common others. In a later analysis, a missense DCLRE1C variant was linked to TCR beta V- and J-gene trimming. Presence/absence analyses rested on an assumption that sequencing depth was roughly uniform across donors.

The chain has TRBV7-2 and TRBJ2-7; 10 nucleotides line up with TRBD1. The sequence was obtained from a male donor in good health and CMV-seronegative. Sequenced input: PBMCs. The CDR3: CASSLEGTGVHEQYF. The CDR3 nucleotides read TGTGCCAGCAGCTTAGAGGGGACAGGGGTGCACGAGCAGTACTTC.